This T cell receptor beta chain stems from a study of lymphopenia after photon versus proton radiotherapy. Findings and limits, study-wide: After lymphocyte nadir, photon-treated repertoires showed oligoclonal expansion, especially CD8+ Temra. Under photons, naive T cells and diversity fell while effector/memory populations rose.

Generated by immunoSEQ multiplex PCR, the TCRdb table keeps only in-frame clones and is missing some. This sample has around 29,000 clones; under 90% occur once, and the top ten carry roughly 14%. The CDR3 consists of 12 residues. Trimming cost V 6 bases and J 0 bases, with 5 bases left between them. CDR1 and CDR2 (germline): ENHRY, SYGVKD. On this clone itself: What it binds is not known.

The source of this sequence is a woman in her seventies with pancreatic cancer. The source material was peripheral blood, sampled from a patient treated with proton-based radiotherapy. This rearrangement joins TRBV10-3 to TRBJ2-5; tentatively, D is TRBD2 (5 bases). CDR3 sequence: CAIRDYQETQYF. CDR3 DNA sequence: TGTGCCATCAGGGACTACCAAGAGACCCAGTACTTC.